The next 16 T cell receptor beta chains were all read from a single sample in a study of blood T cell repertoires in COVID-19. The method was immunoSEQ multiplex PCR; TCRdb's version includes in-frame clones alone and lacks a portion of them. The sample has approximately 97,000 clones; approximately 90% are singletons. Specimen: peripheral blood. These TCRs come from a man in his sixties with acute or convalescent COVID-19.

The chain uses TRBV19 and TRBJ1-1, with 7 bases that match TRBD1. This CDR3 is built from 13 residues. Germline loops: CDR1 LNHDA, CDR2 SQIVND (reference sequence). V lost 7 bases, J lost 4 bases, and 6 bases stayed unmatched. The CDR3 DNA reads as TGTGCCAGTACCCGGCAGGGGGTCACTGAAGCTTTCTTT. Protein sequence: CASTRQGVTEAFF.

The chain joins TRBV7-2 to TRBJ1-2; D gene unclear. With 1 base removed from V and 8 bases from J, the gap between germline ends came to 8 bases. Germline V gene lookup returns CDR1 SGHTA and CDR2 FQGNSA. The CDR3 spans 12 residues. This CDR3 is CASSLDGRGYTF. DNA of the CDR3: TGTGCCAGCAGCTTAGACGGTCGAGGCTACACCTTC.

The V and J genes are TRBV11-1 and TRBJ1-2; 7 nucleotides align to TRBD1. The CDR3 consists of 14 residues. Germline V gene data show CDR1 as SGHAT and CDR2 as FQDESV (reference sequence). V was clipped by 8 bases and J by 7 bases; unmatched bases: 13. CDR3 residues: CASATGIHVSGYTF. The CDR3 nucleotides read TGTGCCAGCGCGACAGGGATTCATGTCAGTGGCTACACCTTC.

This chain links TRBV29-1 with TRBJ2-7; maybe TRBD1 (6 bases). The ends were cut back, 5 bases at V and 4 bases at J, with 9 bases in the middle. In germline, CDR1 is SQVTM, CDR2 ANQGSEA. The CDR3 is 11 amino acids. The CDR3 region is CSVWDTYEQYF. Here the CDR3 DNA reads TGCAGCGTTTGGGACACTTACGAGCAGTACTTC.

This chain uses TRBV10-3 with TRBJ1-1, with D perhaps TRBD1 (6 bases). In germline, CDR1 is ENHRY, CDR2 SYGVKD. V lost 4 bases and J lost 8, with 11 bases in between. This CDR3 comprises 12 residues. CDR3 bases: TGTGCCATCAGTGCGGGGGGGCCGGAAGCTTTCTTT. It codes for CAISAGGPEAFF.

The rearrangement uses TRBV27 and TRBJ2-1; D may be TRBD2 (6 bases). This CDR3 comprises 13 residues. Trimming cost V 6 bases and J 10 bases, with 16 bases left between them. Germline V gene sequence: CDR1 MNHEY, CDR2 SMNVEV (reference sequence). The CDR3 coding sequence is TGTGCCAGCAGCCCTTATAGCGGAAAGGAGCAGTTCTTC. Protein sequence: CASSPYSGKEQFF.

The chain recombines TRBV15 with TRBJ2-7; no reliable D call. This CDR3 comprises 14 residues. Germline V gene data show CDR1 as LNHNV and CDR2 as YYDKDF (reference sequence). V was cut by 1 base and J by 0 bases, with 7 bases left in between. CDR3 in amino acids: CATSRGGTSYEQYV. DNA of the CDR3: TGTGCCACCAGCAGAGGCGGCACCTCCTACGAGCAGTACGTC.

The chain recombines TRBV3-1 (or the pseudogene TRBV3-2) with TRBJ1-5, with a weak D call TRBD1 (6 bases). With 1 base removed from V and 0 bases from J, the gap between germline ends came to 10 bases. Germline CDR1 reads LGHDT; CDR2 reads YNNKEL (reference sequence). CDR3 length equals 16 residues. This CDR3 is CASSQGGLGSNQPQHF. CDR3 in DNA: TGTGCCAGCAGCCAAGGGGGGCTTGGTAGCAATCAGCCCCAGCATTTT.

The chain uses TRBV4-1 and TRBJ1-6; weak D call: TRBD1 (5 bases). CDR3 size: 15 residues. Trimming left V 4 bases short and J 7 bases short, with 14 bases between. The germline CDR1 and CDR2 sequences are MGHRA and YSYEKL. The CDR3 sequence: CASSLSQGDNSPLHF. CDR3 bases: TGCGCCAGCAGCCTCTCGCAGGGCGACAATTCACCCCTCCACTTT.

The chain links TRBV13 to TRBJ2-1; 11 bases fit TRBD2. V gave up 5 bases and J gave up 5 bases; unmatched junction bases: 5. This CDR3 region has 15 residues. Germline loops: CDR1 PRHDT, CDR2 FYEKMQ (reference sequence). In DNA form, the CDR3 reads TGTGCCAGCAGCGAGACTAGCGGGGCCAACAATGAGCAGTTCTTC. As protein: CASSETSGANNEQFF.

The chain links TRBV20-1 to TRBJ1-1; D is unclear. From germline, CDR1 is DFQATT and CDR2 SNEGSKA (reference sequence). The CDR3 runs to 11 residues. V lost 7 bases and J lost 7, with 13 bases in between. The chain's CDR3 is CSVAREGEAFF. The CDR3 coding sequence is TGCAGTGTTGCGCGGGAAGGTGAAGCTTTCTTT.

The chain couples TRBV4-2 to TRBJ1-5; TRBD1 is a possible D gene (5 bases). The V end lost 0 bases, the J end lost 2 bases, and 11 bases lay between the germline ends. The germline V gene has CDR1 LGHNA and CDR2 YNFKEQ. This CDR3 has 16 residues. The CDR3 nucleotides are TGTGCCAGCAGCCAAGATAAGGGGAAGGGCAATCAGCCCCAGCATTTT. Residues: CASSQDKGKGNQPQHF.

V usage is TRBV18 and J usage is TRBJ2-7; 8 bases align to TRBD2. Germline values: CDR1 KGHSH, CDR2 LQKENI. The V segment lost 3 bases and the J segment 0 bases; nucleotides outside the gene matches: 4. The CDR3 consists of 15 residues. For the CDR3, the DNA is TGTGCCAGCTCACCTCTAGCGGGTTCCTCCTACGAGCAGTACTTC. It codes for CASSPLAGSSYEQYF.

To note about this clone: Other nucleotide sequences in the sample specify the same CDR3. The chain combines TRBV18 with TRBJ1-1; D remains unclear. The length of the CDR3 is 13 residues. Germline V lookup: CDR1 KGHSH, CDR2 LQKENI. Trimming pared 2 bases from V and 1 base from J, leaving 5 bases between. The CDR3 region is CASSPTENTEAFF. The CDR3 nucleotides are TGTGCCAGCTCACCAACAGAGAACACTGAAGCTTTCTTT.

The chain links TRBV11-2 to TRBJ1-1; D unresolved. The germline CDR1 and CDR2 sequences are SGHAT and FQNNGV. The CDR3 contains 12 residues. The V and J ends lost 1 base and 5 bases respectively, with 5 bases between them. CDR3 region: CASSLVSTEAFF. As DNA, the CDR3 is TGTGCCAGCAGCTTAGTGTCGACTGAAGCTTTCTTT.

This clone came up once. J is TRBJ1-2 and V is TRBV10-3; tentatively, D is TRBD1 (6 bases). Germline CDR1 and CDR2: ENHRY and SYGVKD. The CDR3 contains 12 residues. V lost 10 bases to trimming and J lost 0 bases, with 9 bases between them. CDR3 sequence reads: CATGQTNYGYTF. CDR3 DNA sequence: TGTGCCACAGGACAGACTAACTATGGCTACACCTTC.